Below, 19 T cell receptor beta chains from the same sample are listed, as sequenced in a study of cytomegalovirus exposure and HLA in healthy donors. The PCR used 60 Vbeta and 13 Jbeta primers. Measured with immunoSEQ multiplex PCR; TCRdb has only the in-frame clones, and not every one. The sample table sets out roughly 30,000 clones. Sequencing was done on a sample of PBMCs. The origin of the receptors is a woman between 40 and 55 years old in good health and CMV-seropositive.

J is TRBJ2-5 and V is TRBV9, with D tentatively TRBD1 (6 bases). V dropped 3 bases and J dropped 5 bases, with 14 bases sitting between them. Germline V gene sequence: CDR1 SGDLS, CDR2 YYNGEE. The CDR3 covers 14 residues. Here the CDR3 DNA reads TGTGCCAGCAGCGGGGTAGGGGGTAGGGAGACCCAGTACTTC. Its translation: CASSGVGGRETQYF.

The rearrangement uses TRBV5-1 and TRBJ1-1; D not certain. With 0 bases removed from V and 1 base from J, the gap between germline ends came to 13 bases. CDR1 SGHRS and CDR2 YFSETQ come from the germline V gene. The CDR3 is 16 residues long. CDR3 sequence (DNA): TGCGCCAGCAGCTTGGATGGGAGATCGACGAACACTGAAGCTTTCTTT. It translates to CASSLDGRSTNTEAFF.

The chain is built from TRBV20-1 and TRBJ2-1; D unresolved. From germline, CDR1 is DFQATT and CDR2 SNEGSKA (reference sequence). With 3 bases removed from V and 8 bases from J, the gap between germline ends came to 8 bases. This CDR3 has 11 residues. DNA for the CDR3: TGCAGTGCTAGTTCTCGGGATGAGCAGTTCTTC. Translated: CSASSRDEQFF.

This chain links TRBV25-1 with TRBJ1-2; 9 bases match TRBD1. Germline V gives CDR1 MGHDK, CDR2 SYGVNS. The CDR3 is 15 residues long. Trimming cost V 3 bases and J 4 bases; bases outside gene matches: 6. In DNA, the CDR3 is TGTGCCAGCAGTGACCCTGGGACAGGGTCCTATGGCTACACCTTC. Translation: CASSDPGTGSYGYTF.

This rearrangement joins TRBV19 to TRBJ1-1, with D maybe TRBD1 (5 bases). The V end was cut by 5 bases, the J end by 4 bases, with 8 bases between. The CDR3 is 12 amino acids. Germline V lookup: CDR1 LNHDA, CDR2 SQIVND (reference sequence). The CDR3 DNA follows: TGTGCCAGTAGTCGGGGACTCACTGAAGCTTTCTTT. This codes for CASSRGLTEAFF.

The rearrangement joins TRBV30 to TRBJ1-1; 7 bases fit TRBD1. The V segment lost 0 bases and the J segment 4 bases; nucleotides outside the gene matches: 8. The germline V gene has CDR1 GTSNPN and CDR2 SVGIG (reference sequence). This CDR3 has 15 residues. DNA of the CDR3: TGTGCCTGGAGTGTACTTGACAGGGCGGGCACTGAAGCTTTCTTT. This encodes CAWSVLDRAGTEAFF.

The rearrangement joins TRBV4-1 to TRBJ2-4; 9 bases are a match to TRBD2. CDR1 is MGHRA, CDR2 YSYEKL, per germline. J lost 7 bases, V lost 2 bases, and 12 bases had no gene match. CDR3 length: 17 amino acids. DNA of the CDR3: TGCGCCAGCAGCCAATCGGCGGGAGGGCCTCCGCGGAACATTCAGTACTTC. This encodes CASSQSAGGPPRNIQYF.

The gene calls are TRBV30 and TRBJ1-1; 8 nucleotides match TRBD1. The trim removed 3 bases at V and 4 bases at J, leaving 4 bases unmatched. Per germline, CDR1 GTSNPN and CDR2 SVGIG (reference sequence). The CDR3 sequence is 13 residues long. CDR3 loop: CAWRRQGTTEAFF. CDR3 in DNA: TGTGCCTGGAGGAGACAGGGGACCACTGAAGCTTTCTTT.

The chain couples TRBV2 to TRBJ1-5; D possibly corresponds to TRBD1 (5 bases). Trimming pared 6 bases from V and 0 bases from J, leaving 12 bases between. CDR1 and CDR2 from the germline V gene are SNHLY and FYNNEI. CDR3 length: 15 amino acids. The CDR3 region has the DNA TGTGCCAGCAGCTCCTACAGGAGTAGCAATCAGCCCCAGCATTTT. Translating it yields CASSSYRSSNQPQHF.

J is TRBJ1-2 and V is TRBV6-6; a possible D gene is TRBD1 (6 bases). V was clipped by 5 bases and J by 7 bases, with 17 bases between them. Germline V gives CDR1 MNHNY, CDR2 SVGAGI (reference sequence). This CDR3 region has 14 residues. In DNA, the CDR3 is TGTGCCAGCAGTCCACAGGGTGCTGTGGGTGGCTACACCTTC. Protein sequence: CASSPQGAVGGYTF.

This sequence joins TRBV6-1 and TRBJ2-7; TRBD1 is a possible D gene (5 bases). Between the trimmed V and J ends, which lost 2 bases and 3 bases, there was a span of 11 bases. Germline assignment: CDR1 MNHNS and CDR2 SASEGT. This CDR3 has 14 amino acids. The CDR3 spells CASSELGVDYEQYF. The CDR3, as DNA: TGTGCCAGCAGTGAATTAGGGGTGGACTACGAGCAGTACTTC.

This chain joins TRBV9 and TRBJ2-3; a possible D gene is TRBD1 (7 bases). The CDR3 is 15 residues long. Trimming stripped 2 bases from V and 5 bases from J, with 15 bases between. Germline lookup yields CDR1 SGDLS and CDR2 YYNGEE. CDR3 sequence (DNA): TGTGCCAGCAGCGTGAGACAGGGAGGAGGAGATACGCAGTATTTT. It is translated as CASSVRQGGGDTQYF. The full variable domain, in which reference TRBV9 and TRBJ2-3 provide the parts outside the CDR3, is DSGVTQTPKHLITATGQRVTLRCSPRSGDLSVYWYQQSLDQGLQFLIQYYNGEERAKGNILERFSAQQFPDLHSELNLSSLELGDSALYFCASSVRQGGGDTQYFGPGTRLTVL.

This chain uses TRBV6-5 with TRBJ1-1; D gene unclear. Deletions cut 2 bases from V and 5 bases from J, with 12 bases between. The germline CDR1 and CDR2 sequences are MNHEY and SVGAGI. The CDR3 is 14 amino acids. The CDR3 region is CASSYQYSGTEAFF. Written as DNA, the CDR3 is TGTGCCAGCAGTTACCAGTATTCGGGGACTGAAGCTTTCTTT.

The V call is TRBV6-5, the J call TRBJ2-2, with D possibly being TRBD2 (6 bases). Germline CDR1 reads MNHEY; CDR2 reads SVGAGI. Trimming cost V 0 bases and J 7 bases, with 12 bases left between them. This CDR3 comprises 15 residues. The DNA for the CDR3 is TGTGCCAGCAGTTACTCGTCGCCAGCGGGCGGGGAGCTGTTTTTT. Amino acid sequence: CASSYSSPAGGELFF.

In DNA, the CDR3 is TGTGCCACCAGCGCGGGGGAGGGTGGCTACACCTTC. Amino acid sequence: CATSAGEGGYTF. The chain has TRBV15 and TRBJ1-2; D is perhaps TRBD1 (5 bases). V lost 5 bases, J lost 7 bases, and 11 bases lay in between. The germline V gene encodes CDR1 LNHNV and CDR2 YYDKDF (reference sequence). The CDR3 contains 12 residues. The variable domain in full, with the rest retrieved from reference TRBV15 and TRBJ1-2, is DAMVIQNPRYQVTQFGKPVTLSCSQTLNHNVMYWYQQKSSQAPKLLFHYYDKDFNNEADTPDNFQSRRPNTSFCFLDIRSPGLGDTAMYLCATSAGEGGYTFGSGTRLTVV.

The CDR3 DNA reads TGTGCCAGCTACAGGAACTCCTACGAGCAGTACTTC. Its protein is CASYRNSYEQYF. The chain has TRBV28 and TRBJ2-7; D perhaps matches TRBD1 (5 bases). Germline V gene lookup returns CDR1 MDHEN and CDR2 SYDVKM. The length of the CDR3 is 12 residues. V was pared by 8 bases and J by 0 bases, with 8 bases between.

The V gene is TRBV9, the J gene TRBJ2-3; D is unresolved. This CDR3 region has 14 residues. V shed 0 bases and J shed 2 bases, with 7 bases lying between them. Germline V CDR1 and CDR2: SGDLS, YYNGEE. Here the CDR3 reads CASSVARNTDTQYF. The CDR3 DNA sequence: TGTGCCAGCAGCGTAGCGCGGAACACAGATACGCAGTATTTT.

V is TRBV18 and J is TRBJ2-1, with D possibly TRBD1 on 6 matching bases. Between the trimmed V and J ends, which lost 5 bases and 9 bases, there was a span of 17 bases. CDR3 length: 14 residues. The germline V gene encodes CDR1 KGHSH and CDR2 LQKENI. This CDR3 is CASSWDKKAGEQFF. CDR3 in DNA: TGTGCCAGCTCATGGGACAAGAAAGCTGGTGAGCAGTTCTTC.

The chain is built from TRBV7-3 and TRBJ2-1, with a tentative D call TRBD1 (6 bases). Trimming took off 2 bases at V and 9 bases at J, with 17 bases between the two ends. In germline, CDR1 is SGHTA, CDR2 FQGTGA. The CDR3 spans 15 residues. This chain's CDR3 is CASSLGPSNRVEQFF. CDR3 DNA sequence: TGTGCCAGCAGCTTAGGTCCCAGCAACAGGGTTGAGCAGTTCTTC. The whole variable domain, remainder taken from reference TRBV7-3 and TRBJ2-1, is GAGVSQTPSNKVTEKGKYVELRCDPISGHTALYWYRQSLGQGPEFLIYFQGTGAADDSGLPNDRFFAVRPEGSVSTLKIQRTERGDSAVYLCASSLGPSNRVEQFFGPGTRLTVL.